A single sample gave rise to the 28 T cell receptor beta chains below, sequenced in a study of CD8+ T cells in alopecia areata. RNA, once extracted, was reverse transcribed into cDNA for use as the sequencing template. Clones were sequenced by immunoSEQ multiplex PCR, and TCRdb holds only the in-frame ones, with some missing. The sample includes about 100,000 clones, roughly 89% of them seen just once. The treatment here: oral pan-JAK inhibitor, 5-10 mg twice daily. This sample comprised CD8+ T cells sorted from blood, obtained at week 24, from a patient treated with tofacitinib. The receptors derive from a human donor with alopecia areata.

The chain uses TRBV27 and TRBJ1-5; 7 bases align to TRBD1. With 6 bases clipped from V and 5 bases from J, the junction kept 4 bases outside the gene matches. The CDR3 consists of 13 residues. CDR1 and CDR2 (germline): MNHEY, SMNVEV (reference sequence). The CDR3 bases are TGTGCCAGCAGCGGGACAGATTATCAGCCCCAGCATTTT. Protein: CASSGTDYQPQHF.

This clone has just one count. V gene TRBV5-4 combines with J gene TRBJ2-1, with 13 bases fitting TRBD2. V was pared by 4 bases and J by 7 bases, with 5 bases of the junction left unmatched. The germline gives CDR1 SGHNT, CDR2 YYREEE (reference sequence). The CDR3 length is 15 residues. CDR3 nucleotides: TGTGCCAGCAGCCCCACTAGCGGGGGGGCGAATGAGCAGTTCTTC. This sequence encodes CASSPTSGGANEQFF.

The rearrangement links TRBV29-1 to TRBJ1-1, with TRBD1 as a possible D gene (6 bases). CDR1 and CDR2 from the germline V gene are SQVTM and ANQGSEA. CDR3 length: 13 residues. Trimming shortened V by 6 bases and J by 0 bases, and 11 bases separated the two germline ends. This CDR3 is CSVGQPMNTEAFF. The CDR3 DNA is TGCAGCGTCGGACAGCCTATGAACACTGAAGCTTTCTTT.

The rearrangement links TRBV4-2 to TRBJ2-2; D ambiguous. The CDR3 is 15 residues long. V was pared by 0 bases and J by 4 bases, with 9 bases between. Looked up from germline, CDR1 is LGHNA and CDR2 is YNFKEQ. CDR3 DNA: TGTGCCAGCAGCCAAGAAGGACCCTTCACCGGGGAGCTGTTTTTT. Its protein is CASSQEGPFTGELFF.

V gene TRBV13 combines with J gene TRBJ1-2; TRBD1 aligns across 7 bases. Germline CDR1 PRHDT, CDR2 FYEKMQ (reference sequence). The CDR3 length is 15 residues. J lost 2 bases, V lost 1 base, and 4 bases had no gene match. The CDR3 loop is CASSLAGDRNYGYTF. In nucleotides, the CDR3 is TGTGCCAGCAGCTTAGCCGGGGACAGAAACTATGGCTACACCTTC.

The chain uses TRBV4-2 and TRBJ2-7, with 11 nucleotides matching TRBD2. Germline V gene sequence: CDR1 LGHNA, CDR2 YNFKEQ. CDR3 length equals 16 residues. V lost 0 bases to trimming and J lost 4 bases; unmatched junction nucleotides: 5. The CDR3 bases are TGTGCCAGCAGCCAAGAACAGGGACTAGCGGAATACGAGCAGTACTTC. Amino acids: CASSQEQGLAEYEQYF.

This clone was counted only a few times. The chain recombines TRBV7-9 with TRBJ1-5; TRBD1 aligns across 7 bases. V dropped 5 bases and J dropped 2; count of bases not matched to a gene: 9. Per germline, CDR1 SEHNR and CDR2 FQNEAQ (reference sequence). This CDR3 is 16 amino acids long. CDR3 sequence (DNA): TGTGCCAGCAGCCCCATCCCAGGGGGTGGCAATCAGCCCCAGCATTTT. Its protein product is CASSPIPGGGNQPQHF. Full variable domain (remainder filled in from reference TRBV7-9 and TRBJ1-5): DTGVSQNPRHKITKRGQNVTFRCDPISEHNRLYWYRQTLGQGPEFLTYFQNEAQLEKSRLLSDRFSAERPKGSFSTLEIQRTEQGDSAMYLCASSPIPGGGNQPQHFGDGTRLSIL.

This clone was recorded only once. The chain combines TRBV27 with TRBJ1-2, with 7 bases fitting TRBD1. Germline CDR1 MNHEY, CDR2 SMNVEV (reference sequence). V was clipped by 3 bases and J by 8 bases; unmatched bases: 9. The CDR3 runs 14 residues. CDR3 amino acids: CASSFTETGEGYTF. DNA for the CDR3: TGTGCCAGCAGTTTCACCGAAACAGGGGAAGGCTACACCTTC.

This clone was picked up one time. The V gene is TRBV4-1, the J gene TRBJ2-7; a possible D gene is TRBD2 (5 bases). This CDR3 comprises 16 residues. The V gene lost 0 bases and the J gene lost 0 bases, with 12 bases spanning the gap. CDR1 is MGHRA, CDR2 YSYEKL, per germline. CDR3 sequence reads: CASSQDPTGYSYEQYF. As DNA, the CDR3 is TGCGCCAGCAGCCAAGATCCCACGGGGTACTCCTACGAGCAGTACTTC.

This clone has a handful of counts. The J gene is TRBJ2-5, the V gene TRBV4-2; 9 nucleotides align to TRBD2. TRBJ2-7 matches the DNA end more closely, so the J call is doubtful. Germline loops: CDR1 LGHNA, CDR2 YNFKEQ. CDR3 length: 16 amino acids. CDR3 residues: CASSQESSGASYEQYF. CDR3 sequence (DNA): TGTGCCAGCAGCCAAGAGTCTAGCGGGGCCTCCTACGAGCAGTACTTC.

V and J are TRBV15 and TRBJ2-3; 14 bases are a match to TRBD2. This CDR3 has 16 residues. In germline, CDR1 is LNHNV, CDR2 YYDKDF (reference sequence). J gave up 4 bases and V 5 bases, and 5 bases lay outside the gene matches. The CDR3 is CATSARLAGGSDTQYF. In DNA, the CDR3 is TGTGCCACCAGCGCTCGACTAGCGGGGGGGTCAGATACGCAGTATTTT.

The J gene is TRBJ1-1, the V gene TRBV7-8; D call uncertain. The V gene lost 0 bases and the J gene lost 7 bases, with 15 bases spanning the gap. Germline V gene data show CDR1 as SGHVS and CDR2 as FQNEAQ. This CDR3 has 15 residues. CDR3 sequence reads: CASSLALTAADEAFF. As DNA, the CDR3 is TGTGCCAGCAGCTTAGCGCTGACCGCCGCTGATGAAGCTTTCTTT.

The chain uses TRBV4-1 and TRBJ2-1, with unresolved D. The V end was cut by 3 bases, the J end by 3 bases, with 3 bases between. Per the germline V gene, CDR1 is MGHRA and CDR2 is YSYEKL. This CDR3 is 12 amino acids long. Here the CDR3 reads CASSQGYNEQFF. In nucleotides, the CDR3 is TGCGCCAGCAGCCAGGGCTACAATGAGCAGTTCTTC.

CDR3: CAIRLAGGPTDTQYF. CDR3 nucleotides: TGTGCCATCAGATTAGCGGGGGGACCCACAGATACGCAGTATTTT. The chain employs TRBV10-3 and TRBJ2-3; 10 nucleotides line up with TRBD2. J gave up 2 bases and V 6 bases, and 5 bases lay outside the gene matches. Germline V gene data show CDR1 as ENHRY and CDR2 as SYGVKD. CDR3 length equals 15 residues.

The chain is built from TRBV5-6 and TRBJ1-2; no firm D call. The V and J ends lost 2 bases and 6 bases respectively, with 8 bases between them. The germline V gene encodes CDR1 SGHDT and CDR2 YYEEEE. CDR3 length equals 12 residues. CDR3 coding DNA: TGTGCCAGCAGCTTAGTGGGAAATGGCTACACCTTC. Translating it yields CASSLVGNGYTF.

The chain links TRBV6-5 to TRBJ1-1; TRBD1 might be the D (6 bases). CDR1 and CDR2 from the germline V gene are MNHEY and SVGAGI. Trimming pared 0 bases from V and 7 bases from J, leaving 9 bases between. The CDR3 runs 13 residues. CDR3 sequence: CASSYSGGNEAFF. The CDR3 DNA follows: TGTGCCAGCAGTTACTCTGGGGGCAATGAAGCTTTCTTT.

The chain carries TRBV6-1 and TRBJ1-2; D gene unclear. V shed 1 base and J shed 6 bases, with 3 bases lying between them. CDR1 is MNHNS and CDR2 is SASEGT in the germline V gene. CDR3 length equals 11 residues. The CDR3 spells CASSEGNGYTF. CDR3 DNA sequence: TGTGCCAGCAGTGAAGGGAATGGCTACACCTTC.

The chain employs TRBV4-2 and TRBJ2-7, with D possibly TRBD1 on 6 matching bases. With 0 bases removed from V and 0 bases from J, the gap between germline ends came to 12 bases. Germline CDR1 LGHNA, CDR2 YNFKEQ. The CDR3 consists of 16 residues. CDR3 in amino acids: CASSQEGQGSSYEQYF. The DNA for the CDR3 is TGTGCCAGCAGCCAAGAGGGGCAGGGGAGCTCCTACGAGCAGTACTTC.

This sequence joins TRBV13 and TRBJ2-7, with TRBD2 matching 8 bases. The CDR3 contains 17 residues. Germline-derived CDR1 and CDR2 are PRHDT and FYEKMQ (reference sequence). The V gene end was trimmed by 0 bases and the J gene end by 2 bases; junction bases not matched to a gene: 9. In DNA form, the CDR3 reads TGTGCCAGCAGCTTAGGAGTCCGGCGGGGGGACACCTACGAGCAGTACTTC. This sequence encodes CASSLGVRRGDTYEQYF.

J is TRBJ2-5 and V is TRBV7-8, with D hard to call. This CDR3 has 13 amino acids. Per germline, CDR1 SGHVS and CDR2 FQNEAQ. Trimming stripped 1 base from V and 3 bases from J, with 6 bases between. DNA of the CDR3: TGTGCCAGCAGCTTAGGGTCGGAAGAGACCCAGTACTTC. As protein: CASSLGSEETQYF.

V gene TRBV5-6 combines with J gene TRBJ2-2, with D possibly TRBD1 on 5 matching bases. The CDR3 runs 14 residues. Trimming stripped 4 bases from V and 4 bases from J, with 11 bases between. The germline CDR1 and CDR2 sequences are SGHDT and YYEEEE. This CDR3 reads CASSLLRGTGELFF. CDR3 sequence (DNA): TGTGCCAGCAGCCTGCTTAGGGGCACCGGGGAGCTGTTTTTT. Using reference TRBV5-6 and TRBJ2-2 for the parts outside the CDR3, the full variable domain is DAGVTQSPTHLIKTRGQQVTLRCSPKSGHDTVSWYQQALGQGPQFIFQYYEEEERQRGNFPDRFSGHQFPNYSSELNVNALLLGDSALYLCASSLLRGTGELFFGEGSRLTVL.

The chain uses TRBV21-1 and TRBJ2-7; the D call of TRBD2 is as the table states it, not checked on the DNA. TRBV21-1 is labeled a pseudogene. CDR3 length: 13 amino acids. The CDR3 DNA follows: TGTGCCAGCAGCATGCGGGGGGGCGGCGAGCAGTACTTC. Its protein product is CASSMRGGGEQYF.

CDR3 sequence (DNA): TGTGCCAGCAGGGGGTCAGGGAAGAACACCGGGGAGCTGTTTTTT. Protein: CASRGSGKNTGELFF. The rearrangement uses TRBV2 and TRBJ2-2, with TRBD1 as a possible D gene (5 bases). The CDR3 is 15 amino acids. V lost 6 bases and J lost 1, with 12 bases in between. In germline, CDR1 is SNHLY, CDR2 FYNNEI. Full variable domain (rest looked up from reference TRBV2 and TRBJ2-2): EPEVTQTPSHQVTQMGQEVILRCVPISNHLYFYWYRQILGQKVEFLVSFYNNEISEKSEIFDDQFSVERPDGSNFTLKIRSTKLEDSAMYFCASRGSGKNTGELFFGEGSRLTVL.

V is TRBV7-2 and J is TRBJ2-3; tentatively, D is TRBD1 (6 bases). The germline gives CDR1 SGHTA, CDR2 FQGNSA. CDR3 length: 14 amino acids. Trimming left V 5 bases short and J 1 base short, with 10 bases between. The CDR3 loop reads CASSLWTGTDTQYF. As DNA, the CDR3 is TGTGCCAGCAGCCTCTGGACAGGCACAGATACGCAGTATTTT. The full variable domain, in which reference TRBV7-2 and TRBJ2-3 provide the parts outside the CDR3, is GAGVSQSPSNKVTEKGKDVELRCDPISGHTALYWYRQSLGQGLEFLIYFQGNSAPDKSGLPSDRFSAERTGGSVSTLTIQRTQQEDSAVYLCASSLWTGTDTQYFGPGTRLTVL.

The V gene is TRBV4-3, the J gene TRBJ1-5; D remains unclear. Germline assignment: CDR1 LGHNA and CDR2 YSLEER. The CDR3 length is 15 residues. V shed 0 bases and J shed 4 bases, with 10 bases lying between them. As DNA, the CDR3 is TGCGCCAGCAGCCAAGATTTGTACAGTAATCAGCCCCAGCATTTT. Residues: CASSQDLYSNQPQHF.

A note on this clone: The sample has other DNA sequences that encode this CDR3 too. The CDR3 spells CASSLVGTDTQYF. DNA of the CDR3: TGCGCCAGCAGCTTGGTAGGCACAGATACGCAGTATTTT. This sequence joins TRBV5-1 and TRBJ2-3, with D unclear. The CDR3 extends over 13 amino acids. Germline lookup yields CDR1 SGHRS and CDR2 YFSETQ. V was clipped by 0 bases and J by 1 base, with 3 bases between them.

The J gene is TRBJ1-1, the V gene TRBV30; D is possibly TRBD1 (6 bases). V shed 3 bases and J shed 1 base, with 9 bases lying between them. The V gene's germline CDR1 is GTSNPN and CDR2 SVGIG (reference sequence). There are 13 residues in the CDR3. As DNA, the CDR3 is TGTGCCTGGAGGGCACAGGGGAACACTGAAGCTTTCTTT. Its translation is CAWRAQGNTEAFF.

The table lists this clone with a few counts. The chain uses TRBV4-1 and TRBJ2-7; possibly TRBD1 for D (6 bases). Germline V gives CDR1 MGHRA, CDR2 YSYEKL. Trimming left V 0 bases short and J 1 base short, with 13 bases between. The CDR3 length is 16 residues. Here the CDR3 DNA reads TGCGCCAGCAGCCAAGAGGAGGCGCAGGGGTCCTACGAGCAGTACTTC. Its protein is CASSQEEAQGSYEQYF.